The clone carrying this T cell receptor (beta chain) was seen ten or more times. Exclusion of a patient resulted from uncontrolled infection, other autoimmune disease, pregnancy or lactation. PBMCs stemmed from less than 13 ml fresh peripheral blood. The sample originates from a study of T cells in Graves' hyperthyroidism and ophthalmopathy. In the study overall: Sampling of peripheral blood happened at initial diagnosis, prior to any treatment.

Germline trimming cut 1 base from V and 6 bases from J; bases unmatched to any gene: 4. From germline, CDR1 is SEHNR and CDR2 FQNEAQ (reference sequence). The CDR3 covers 14 residues. Template material for amplifying TCR beta CDR3 regions consisted of RNA transcripts. In the first-round RT-PCR of the TCR CDR3, the HTBI primer set was used. One entry per CDR3 protein, called by TCRdb with MiXCR from the multiplex PCR reads. The sample lists around 450,000 distinct CDR3 sequences, 15% to 17% occurring once. Source material: blood. The genes are TRBV7-9 and TRBJ1-2; 8 nucleotides line up with TRBD1. This TCR was recovered from a woman aged 18-30 years with Graves' hyperthyroidism. CDR3 region: CASSLDSDRDGYTF. In nucleotides, the CDR3 is TGTGCCAGCAGCTTAGACTCGGACAGGGATGGCTACACCTTC. The full variable domain, with the rest looked up from reference TRBV7-9 and TRBJ1-2, is DTGVSQNPRHKITKRGQNVTFRCDPISEHNRLYWYRQTLGQGPEFLTYFQNEAQLEKSRLLSDRFSAERPKGSFSTLEIQRTEQGDSAMYLCASSLDSDRDGYTFGSGTRLTVV.